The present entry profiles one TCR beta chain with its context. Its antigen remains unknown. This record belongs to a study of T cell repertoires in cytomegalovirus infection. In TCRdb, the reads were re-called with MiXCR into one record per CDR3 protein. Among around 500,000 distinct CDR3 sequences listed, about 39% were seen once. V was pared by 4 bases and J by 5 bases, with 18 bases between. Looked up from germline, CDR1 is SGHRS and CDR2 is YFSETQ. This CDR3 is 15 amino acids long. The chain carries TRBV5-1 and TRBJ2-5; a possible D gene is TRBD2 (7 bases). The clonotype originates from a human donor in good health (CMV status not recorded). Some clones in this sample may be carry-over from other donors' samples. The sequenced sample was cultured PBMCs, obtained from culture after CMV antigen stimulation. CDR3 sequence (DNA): TGCGCCAGCAGCCCCGGTGCAGGGGAGGGCGAGACCCAGTACTTC. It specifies CASSPGAGEGETQYF. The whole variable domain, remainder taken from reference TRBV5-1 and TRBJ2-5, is KAGVTQTPRYLIKTRGQQVTLSCSPISGHRSVSWYQQTPGQGLQFLFEYFSETQRNKGNFPGRFSGRQFSNSRSEMNVSTLELGDSALYLCASSPGAGEGETQYFGPGTRLLVL.